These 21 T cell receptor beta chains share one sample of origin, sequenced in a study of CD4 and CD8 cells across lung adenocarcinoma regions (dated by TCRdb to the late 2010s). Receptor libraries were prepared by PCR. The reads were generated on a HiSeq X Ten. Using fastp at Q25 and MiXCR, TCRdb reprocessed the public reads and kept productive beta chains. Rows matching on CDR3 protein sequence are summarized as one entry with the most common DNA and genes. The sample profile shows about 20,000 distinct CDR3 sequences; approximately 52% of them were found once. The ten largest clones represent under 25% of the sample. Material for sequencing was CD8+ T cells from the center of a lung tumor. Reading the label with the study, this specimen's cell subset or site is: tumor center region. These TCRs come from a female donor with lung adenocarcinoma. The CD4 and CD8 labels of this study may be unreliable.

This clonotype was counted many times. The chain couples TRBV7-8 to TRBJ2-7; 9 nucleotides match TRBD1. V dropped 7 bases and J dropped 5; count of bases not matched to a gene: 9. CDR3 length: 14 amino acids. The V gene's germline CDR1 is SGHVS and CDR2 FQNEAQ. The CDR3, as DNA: TGTGCCAGCAACCCAATAGGGACAGGGAACGAGCAGTACTTC. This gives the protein CASNPIGTGNEQYF.

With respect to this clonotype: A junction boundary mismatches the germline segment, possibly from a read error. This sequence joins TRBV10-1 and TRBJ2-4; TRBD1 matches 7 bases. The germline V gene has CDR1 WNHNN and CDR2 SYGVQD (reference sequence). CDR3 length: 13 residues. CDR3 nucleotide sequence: TGCGCCAGCAGTCAGGGGGTAAAAAACATCCAGTACTTC. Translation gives CASSQGVKNIQYF.

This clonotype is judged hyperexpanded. The CDR3 DNA is TGTGCCACCAAGGTCCCGGGACAGGGAAACATTCAGTACTTC. Protein: CATKVPGQGNIQYF. V is TRBV6-5 and J is TRBJ2-4; 9 positions match TRBD1. V shed 10 bases and J 6 bases; nucleotides not matched to a gene: 10. The CDR3 is 14 residues long. Germline assignment: CDR1 MNHEY and CDR2 SVGAGI.

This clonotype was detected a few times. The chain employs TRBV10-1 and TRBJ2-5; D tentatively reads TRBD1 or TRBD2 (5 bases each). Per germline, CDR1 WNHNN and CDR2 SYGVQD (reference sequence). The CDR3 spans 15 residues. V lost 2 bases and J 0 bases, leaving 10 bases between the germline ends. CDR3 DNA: TGCGCCAGCAGTGAGGGGACCGGGAACCAAGAGACCCAGTACTTC. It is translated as CASSEGTGNQETQYF.

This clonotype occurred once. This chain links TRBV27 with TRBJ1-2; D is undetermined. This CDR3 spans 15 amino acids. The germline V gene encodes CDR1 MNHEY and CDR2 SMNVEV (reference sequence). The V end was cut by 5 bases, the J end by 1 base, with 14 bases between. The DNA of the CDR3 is TGTGCCAGCAGTCTAAGGGCCTTCGGTAACTATGGCTACACCTTC. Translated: CASSLRAFGNYGYTF.

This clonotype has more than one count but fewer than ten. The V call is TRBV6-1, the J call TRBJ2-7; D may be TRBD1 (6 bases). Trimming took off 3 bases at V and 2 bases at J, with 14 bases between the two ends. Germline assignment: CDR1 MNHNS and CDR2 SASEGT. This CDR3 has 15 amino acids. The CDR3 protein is CASSEMTGGAYEQYF. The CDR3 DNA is TGTGCCAGCAGTGAGATGACAGGTGGAGCCTACGAGCAGTACTTC.

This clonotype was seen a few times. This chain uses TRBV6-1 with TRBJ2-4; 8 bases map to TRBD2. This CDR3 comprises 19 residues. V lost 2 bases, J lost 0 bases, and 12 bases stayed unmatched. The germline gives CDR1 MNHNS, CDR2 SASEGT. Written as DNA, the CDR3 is TGTGCCAGCAGTGAATTCGGCGGGAGGTCAATCTTAGCCAAAAACATTCAGTACTTC. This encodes CASSEFGGRSILAKNIQYF.

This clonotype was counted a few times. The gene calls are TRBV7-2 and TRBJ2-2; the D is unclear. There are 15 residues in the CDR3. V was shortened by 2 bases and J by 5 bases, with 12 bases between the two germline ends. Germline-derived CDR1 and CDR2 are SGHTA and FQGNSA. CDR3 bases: TGTGCCAGCAGCTTACAGTTCCGGCCTACCGGGGAGCTGTTTTTT. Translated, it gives CASSLQFRPTGELFF.

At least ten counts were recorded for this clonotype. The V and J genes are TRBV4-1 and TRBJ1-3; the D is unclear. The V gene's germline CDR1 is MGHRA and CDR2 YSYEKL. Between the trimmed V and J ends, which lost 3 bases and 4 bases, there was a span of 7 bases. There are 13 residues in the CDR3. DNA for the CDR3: TGCGCCAGCAGCCAGACTCGGGGAAACACCATATATTTT. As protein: CASSQTRGNTIYF.

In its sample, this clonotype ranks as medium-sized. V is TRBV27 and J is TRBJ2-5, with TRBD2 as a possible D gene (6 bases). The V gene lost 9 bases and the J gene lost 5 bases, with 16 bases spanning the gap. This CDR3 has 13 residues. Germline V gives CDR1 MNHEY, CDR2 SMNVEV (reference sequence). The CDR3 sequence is CASSRRGSETQYF. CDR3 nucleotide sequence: TGTGCCAGTTCTCGTCGGGGGAGTGAGACCCAGTACTTC.

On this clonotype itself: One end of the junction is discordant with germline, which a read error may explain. CDR3 sequence: CASSHPGPRVTNTQYF. CDR3 in DNA: TGCGCCAGCAGCCATCCGGGGCCGAGAGTCACAAACACTCAGTACTTT. This chain uses TRBV4-1 with TRBJ2-4; D may be TRBD1 or TRBD2 (5 bases each). The CDR3 totals 16 residues. Germline-derived CDR1 and CDR2 are MGHRA and YSYEKL.

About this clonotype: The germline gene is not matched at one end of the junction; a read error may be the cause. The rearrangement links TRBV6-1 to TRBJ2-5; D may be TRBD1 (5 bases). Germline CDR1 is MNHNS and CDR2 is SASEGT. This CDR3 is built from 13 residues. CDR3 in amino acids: CASRRGAGASQHF. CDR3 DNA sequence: TGTGCCAGCAGACGTGGGGCAGGAGCGTCCCAGCACTTC.

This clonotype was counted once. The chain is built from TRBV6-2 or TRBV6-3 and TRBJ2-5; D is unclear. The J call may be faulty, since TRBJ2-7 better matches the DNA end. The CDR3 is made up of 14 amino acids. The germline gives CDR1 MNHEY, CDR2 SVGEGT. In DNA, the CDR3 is TGTGCCAGCAGATCCACCCGGGCTTTCTACGAGCAGTACTTC. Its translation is CASRSTRAFYEQYF.

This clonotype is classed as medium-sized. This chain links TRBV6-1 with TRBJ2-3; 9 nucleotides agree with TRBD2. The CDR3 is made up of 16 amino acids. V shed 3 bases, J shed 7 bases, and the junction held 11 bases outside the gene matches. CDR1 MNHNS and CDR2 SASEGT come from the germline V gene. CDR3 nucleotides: TGTGCCAGCAGTGAGTGGGGCGGGACTAGCAAAAATACGCAGTATTTT. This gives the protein CASSEWGGTSKNTQYF.

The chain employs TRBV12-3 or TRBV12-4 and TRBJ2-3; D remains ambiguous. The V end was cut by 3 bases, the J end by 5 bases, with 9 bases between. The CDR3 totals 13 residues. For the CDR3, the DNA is TGTGCCAGCAGTTTCCGCACGGGAGATACGCAGTATTTT. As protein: CASSFRTGDTQYF.

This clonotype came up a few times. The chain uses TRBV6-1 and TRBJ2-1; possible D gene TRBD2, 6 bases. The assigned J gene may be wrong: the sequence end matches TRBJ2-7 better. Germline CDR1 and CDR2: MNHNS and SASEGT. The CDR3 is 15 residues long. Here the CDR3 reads CASSEGAGWTYEQYF. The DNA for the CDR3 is TGTGCCAGCAGTGAAGGGGCGGGGTGGACCTACGAGCAGTACTTC.

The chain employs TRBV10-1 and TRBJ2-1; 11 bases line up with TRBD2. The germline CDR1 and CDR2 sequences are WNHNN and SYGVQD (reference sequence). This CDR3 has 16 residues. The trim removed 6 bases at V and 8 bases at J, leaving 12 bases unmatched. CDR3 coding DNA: TGCGCCAGCAGAGGCCAACTAGCGGGAGTCCACTATGAGCAGTTCTTC. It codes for CASRGQLAGVHYEQFF.

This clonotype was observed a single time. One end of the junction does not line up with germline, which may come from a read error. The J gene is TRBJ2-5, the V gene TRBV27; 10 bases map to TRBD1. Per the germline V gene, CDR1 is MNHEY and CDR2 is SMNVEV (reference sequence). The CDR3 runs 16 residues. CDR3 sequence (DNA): TGTGCCAGCGGGCGAGCCGGGACAGGGGACCAAGATACCCAGTACTTC. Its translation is CASGRAGTGDQDTQYF.

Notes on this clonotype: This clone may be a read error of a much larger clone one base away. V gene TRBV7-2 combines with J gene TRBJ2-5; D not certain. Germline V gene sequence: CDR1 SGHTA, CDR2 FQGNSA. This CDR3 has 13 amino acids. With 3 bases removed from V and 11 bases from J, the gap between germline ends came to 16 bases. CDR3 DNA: TGTGCCAGCAGCTTCCAGCGCTACAATGAGCAGTACTTC. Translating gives CASSFQRYNEQYF.

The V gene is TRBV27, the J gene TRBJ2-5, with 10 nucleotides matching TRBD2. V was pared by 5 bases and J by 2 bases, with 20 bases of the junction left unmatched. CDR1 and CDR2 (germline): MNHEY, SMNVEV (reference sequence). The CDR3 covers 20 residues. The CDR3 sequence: CASSRASSGRGWGPQETQYF. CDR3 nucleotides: TGTGCCAGCAGTAGAGCCTCTAGCGGGAGAGGTTGGGGCCCACAAGAGACCCAGTACTTC.

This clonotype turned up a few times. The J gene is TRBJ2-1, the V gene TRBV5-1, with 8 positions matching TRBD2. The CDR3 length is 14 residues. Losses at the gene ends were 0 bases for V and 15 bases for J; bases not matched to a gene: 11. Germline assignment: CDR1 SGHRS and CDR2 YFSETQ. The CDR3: CASSLGASGPDRFF. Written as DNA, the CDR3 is TGCGCCAGCAGCTTGGGGGCTAGCGGGCCGGATCGGTTCTTC.